Listed below are T cell receptor beta chains from one sample, sequenced in a study of vaccination effects on CD4 cells after COVID-19. Sequenced by immunoSEQ multiplex PCR; TCRdb stores in-frame clones only, minus some. Counted here are roughly 24,000 clones, nearly 80% occurring once; the ten biggest clones make up 6.5%. Antigens of these TCRs are unknown. The specimen comprised CD4+ T cells from PBMCs cultured with SARS-CoV-2 spike peptides, sampled after COVID-19 vaccination. These TCRs come from a human donor who received a COVID-19 vaccine. Some clones in this sample may be carry-over from other donors' samples. Each CDR3 is given with its conserved first and last residue. The D gene is left open where the match is weak. Clone size is not always given. Where it is, it says once, few, many or a class for expanded clones.

J: TRBJ2-1; D: -; V: TRBV5-1; size: -; length: 14; CDR3: CASSEGGFPNEQFF; DNA: TGCGCCAGCAGCGAGGGGGGGTTTCCCAATGAGCAGTTCTTC
J: TRBJ2-5; D: -; V: TRBV19; size: -; length: 14; CDR3: CASRPLGGLETQYF; DNA: TGTGCCAGTAGGCCACTCGGGGGTCTCGAGACCCAGTACTTC
J: TRBJ1-1; D: -; V: TRBV5-1; size: -; length: 14; CDR3: CASSLVGLSTEAFF; DNA: TGCGCCAGCAGCTTGGTTGGACTTTCCACTGAAGCTTTCTTT
J: TRBJ2-1; D: -; V: TRBV12-3/TRBV12-4; size: -; length: 12; CDR3: CASTSRGNEQFF; DNA: TGTGCCAGCACTAGTAGGGGGAACGAGCAGTTCTTC
J: TRBJ2-3; D: -; V: TRBV7-2; size: -; length: 15; CDR3: CASSLVSQALNTQYF; DNA: TGTGCCAGCAGCTTAGTTAGTCAGGCGCTGAATACGCAGTATTTT
J: TRBJ1-1; D: -; V: TRBV12-3/TRBV12-4; size: few; length: 13; CDR3: CASGRNRVGEAFF; DNA: TGTGCCAGCGGGCGGAACAGGGTTGGGGAAGCTTTCTTT
J: TRBJ2-2; D: -; V: TRBV6-2/TRBV6-3; size: -; length: 16; CDR3: CASSYAKTGWAGELFF; DNA: TGTGCCAGCAGTTACGCCAAGACAGGATGGGCCGGGGAGCTGTTTTTT
J: TRBJ1-2; D: -; V: TRBV5-1; size: -; length: 15; CDR3: CASSSRAGSTYGYTF; DNA: TGCGCCAGCAGCTCTCGGGCAGGGAGTACGTATGGCTACACCTTC
J: TRBJ1-3; D: -; V: TRBV5-1; size: -; length: 16; CDR3: CASSTAPGSSGNTIYF; DNA: TGCGCCAGCAGTACGGCCCCAGGTTCCTCTGGAAACACCATATATTTT
J: TRBJ1-4; D: TRBD1; V: TRBV29-1; size: -; length: 13; CDR3: CSVAVGGGEKLFF; DNA: TGCAGCGTTGCTGTAGGGGGCGGTGAAAAACTGTTTTTT
J: TRBJ1-5; D: -; V: TRBV7-2; size: -; length: 15; CDR3: CASSLGGGVKQPQHF; DNA: TGTGCCAGCAGCTTAGGGGGCGGGGTAAAACAGCCCCAGCATTTT
J: TRBJ1-1; D: TRBD1; V: TRBV11-3; size: -; length: 13; CDR3: CASSRQGNTEAFF; DNA: TGTGCCAGCAGTCGACAGGGTAACACTGAAGCTTTCTTT
J: TRBJ2-3; D: -; V: TRBV18; size: -; length: 13; CDR3: CASSVSGADTQYF; DNA: TGTGCCAGCTCAGTCTCAGGCGCAGATACGCAGTATTTT
J: TRBJ1-3; D: TRBD1; V: TRBV10-3; size: few; length: 14; CDR3: CASGTGLSGNTIYF; DNA: TGTGCCTCCGGGACAGGTCTCTCTGGAAACACCATATATTTT
J: TRBJ2-3; D: TRBD1; V: TRBV6-1; size: -; length: 16; CDR3: CASSEPQGVGTDTQYF; DNA: TGTGCCAGCAGTGAACCACAGGGGGTAGGCACAGATACGCAGTATTTT
J: TRBJ1-2; D: -; V: TRBV30; size: -; length: 14; CDR3: CACRSGTFNYGYTF; DNA: TGTGCCTGTCGAAGCGGGACCTTTAACTATGGCTACACCTTC
J: TRBJ2-5; D: TRBD1; V: TRBV24-1; size: -; length: 15; CDR3: CATSKEGTGVETQYF; DNA: TGTGCCACCAGTAAAGAGGGGACAGGGGTAGAGACCCAGTACTTC
J: TRBJ1-2; D: -; V: TRBV6-5; size: -; length: 11; CDR3: CASTQGYGYTF; DNA: TGTGCCAGCACCCAGGGCTATGGCTACACCTTC
J: TRBJ1-2; D: -; V: TRBV6-5; size: -; length: 13; CDR3: CASSAGRGDGYTF; DNA: TGTGCCAGCAGCGCCGGTAGGGGCGATGGCTACACCTTC
J: TRBJ2-2; D: -; V: TRBV4-1; size: -; length: 15; CDR3: CASSQAGYLTGELFF; DNA: TGCGCCAGCAGCCAAGCAGGGTATCTCACCGGGGAGCTGTTTTTT
J: TRBJ1-2; D: -; V: TRBV7-2; size: -; length: 16; CDR3: CASSSLRGGDSYGYTF; DNA: TGTGCCAGCAGCTCCCTCAGGGGAGGGGATTCATATGGCTACACCTTC
J: TRBJ2-5; D: -; V: TRBV7-9; size: -; length: 12; CDR3: CASSRVAGTQYF; DNA: TGTGCCAGCAGCAGGGTGGCGGGGACCCAGTACTTC
J: TRBJ1-2; D: TRBD1; V: TRBV6-1; size: -; length: 17; CDR3: CASSEAVRRDRGNGYTF; DNA: TGTGCCAGCAGTGAAGCGGTTCGCCGGGACAGGGGAAATGGCTACACCTTC
J: TRBJ1-1; D: -; V: TRBV5-1; size: -; length: 14; CDR3: CASSLTQVSTEAFF; DNA: TGCGCCAGCAGCTTGACTCAAGTGTCCACTGAAGCTTTCTTT
J: TRBJ2-3; D: TRBD1; V: TRBV9; size: -; length: 14; CDR3: CASSRQGKPDTQYF; DNA: TGTGCCAGCAGCCGACAGGGAAAGCCAGATACGCAGTATTTT
J: TRBJ2-6; D: -; V: TRBV6-2/TRBV6-3; size: few; length: 13; CDR3: CASTPSGANVLTF; DNA: TGTGCCAGCACCCCCTCTGGGGCCAACGTCCTGACTTTC
J: TRBJ2-5; D: TRBD1; V: TRBV15; size: -; length: 14; CDR3: CATSGGQGKETQYF; DNA: TGTGCCACCAGCGGGGGACAGGGGAAAGAGACCCAGTACTTC
J: TRBJ1-4; D: -; V: TRBV5-4; size: -; length: 16; CDR3: CASSSQSTGQSEKLFF; DNA: TGTGCCAGCAGCTCCCAATCTACGGGGCAGTCTGAAAAACTGTTTTTT
J: TRBJ2-3; D: TRBD2; V: TRBV5-6; size: -; length: 16; CDR3: CASSLLVGGGADTQYF; DNA: TGTGCCAGCAGCTTGTTGGTCGGCGGGGGGGCAGATACGCAGTATTTT
J: TRBJ1-1; D: -; V: TRBV3-1/TRBV3-2; size: few; length: 13; CDR3: CASSQQGSTEAFF; DNA: TGTGCCAGCAGCCAACAGGGATCCACTGAAGCTTTCTTT
J: TRBJ2-5; D: TRBD2; V: TRBV4-1; size: -; length: 16; CDR3: CASSPLWRGAVETQYF; DNA: TGCGCCAGCAGCCCCCTATGGCGGGGGGCTGTGGAGACCCAGTACTTC
J: TRBJ2-2; D: TRBD2; V: TRBV4-1; size: -; length: 21; CDR3: CASSRGPLGTSGGLNTGELFF; DNA: TGCGCCAGCAGCCGCGGTCCCCTCGGGACTAGCGGGGGGTTGAACACCGGGGAGCTGTTTTTT
J: TRBJ2-3; D: -; V: TRBV11-2; size: -; length: 16; CDR3: CASRINHLIPTDTQYF; DNA: TGTGCCAGCAGGATAAACCATTTGATCCCCACAGATACGCAGTATTTT
J: TRBJ1-6; D: -; V: TRBV9; size: few; length: 12; CDR3: CASSVGHSPLHF; DNA: TGTGCCAGCAGCGTAGGTCATTCACCCCTCCACTTT
J: TRBJ2-5; D: TRBD2; V: TRBV9; size: -; length: 14; CDR3: CASSSLSGGETQYF; DNA: TGTGCCAGCAGCTCCCTTTCGGGGGGAGAGACCCAGTACTTC
J: TRBJ2-3; D: TRBD2; V: TRBV5-4; size: few; length: 16; CDR3: CASSQTTSGVGDTQYF; DNA: TGTGCCAGCAGCCAAACGACTAGCGGGGTGGGAGATACGCAGTATTTT
J: TRBJ1-2; D: TRBD1; V: TRBV3-1/TRBV3-2; size: -; length: 16; CDR3: CASSYSAGQVNYGYTF; DNA: TGTGCCAGCAGCTACTCCGCGGGACAGGTTAACTATGGCTACACCTTC
J: TRBJ1-1; D: TRBD1; V: TRBV7-2; size: -; length: 15; CDR3: CASSSQGGMNTEAFF; DNA: TGTGCCAGCAGCTCCCAGGGGGGCATGAACACTGAAGCTTTCTTT
J: TRBJ1-5; D: -; V: TRBV6-1; size: medium-sized; length: 18; CDR3: CASSAIYNSGPGNQPQHF; DNA: TGTGCCAGCAGTGCCATCTATAACTCGGGACCGGGCAATCAGCCCCAGCATTTT
J: TRBJ2-3; D: -; V: TRBV9; size: -; length: 20; CDR3: CASSVAQGGQSAGRTDTQYF; DNA: TGTGCCAGCAGCGTAGCACAGGGAGGTCAATCCGCGGGGCGCACAGATACGCAGTATTTT
J: TRBJ1-2; D: TRBD1; V: TRBV6-6; size: -; length: 14; CDR3: CASSPSQGAGGYTF; DNA: TGTGCCAGCAGCCCCTCGCAGGGGGCAGGCGGCTACACCTTC
J: TRBJ1-5; D: -; V: TRBV6-4; size: -; length: 13; CDR3: CASSERRNQPQHF; DNA: TGTGCCAGCAGTGAACGACGGAATCAGCCCCAGCATTTT
J: TRBJ2-1; D: -; V: TRBV5-6; size: -; length: 14; CDR3: CVSSSAGWLNEQFF; DNA: TGTGTCAGCAGCTCGGCAGGGTGGCTCAATGAGCAGTTCTTC
J: TRBJ1-1; D: -; V: TRBV2; size: -; length: 13; CDR3: CASSTDRTLEAFF; DNA: TGTGCCAGCAGTACCGACAGGACCCTCGAAGCTTTCTTT
J: TRBJ1-3; D: -; V: TRBV6-5; size: -; length: 13; CDR3: CASDTMSGNTIYF; DNA: TGTGCCAGCGATACCATGTCTGGAAACACCATATATTTT
J: TRBJ2-3; D: TRBD2; V: TRBV6-1; size: -; length: 16; CDR3: CASSEMTGGTRDTQYF; DNA: TGTGCCAGCAGTGAAATGACGGGGGGAACCCGAGATACGCAGTATTTT
J: TRBJ1-2; D: -; V: TRBV6-5; size: -; length: 13; CDR3: CASSIGPEYGYTF; DNA: TGTGCCAGCAGCATCGGGCCTGAATATGGCTACACCTTC
J: TRBJ2-1; D: -; V: TRBV5-4; size: -; length: 16; CDR3: CASSFPGALSYNEQFF; DNA: TGTGCCAGCAGCTTCCCGGGGGCCCTCTCCTACAATGAGCAGTTCTTC
J: TRBJ2-5; D: -; V: TRBV7-9; size: few; length: 12; CDR3: CASSLPGKTQYF; DNA: TGTGCCAGCAGCTTACCAGGGAAGACCCAGTACTTC
J: TRBJ2-5; D: -; V: TRBV7-3; size: medium-sized; length: 13; CDR3: CASSSGLQETQYF; DNA: TGTGCCAGCAGCTCGGGCCTTCAAGAGACCCAGTACTTC
J: TRBJ1-6; D: -; V: TRBV18; size: -; length: 15; CDR3: CASSPSGASNSPLHF; DNA: TGTGCCAGCTCACCCTCGGGAGCAAGCAATTCACCCCTCCACTTT
J: TRBJ2-1; D: -; V: TRBV6-5; size: -; length: 13; CDR3: CASSRKGGGEQFF; DNA: TGTGCCAGCAGTCGAAAGGGGGGCGGTGAGCAGTTCTTC
J: TRBJ1-5; D: TRBD1; V: TRBV19; size: -; length: 15; CDR3: CASSSRDRVFGPQHF; DNA: TGTGCCAGTAGTAGCCGGGACAGGGTATTTGGGCCCCAGCATTTT
J: TRBJ2-3; D: -; V: TRBV7-7; size: -; length: 14; CDR3: CASSWTLETDTQYF; DNA: TGTGCCAGCAGCTGGACACTGGAAACAGATACGCAGTATTTT
J: TRBJ1-5; D: -; V: TRBV4-1; size: -; length: 14; CDR3: CASSRLGFDQPQHF; DNA: TGCGCCAGCAGCCGCTTAGGGTTCGACCAGCCCCAGCATTTT
J: TRBJ1-4; D: -; V: TRBV29-1; size: -; length: 11; CDR3: CSVVGGEKLFF; DNA: TGCAGCGTGGTCGGGGGAGAAAAACTGTTTTTT
J: TRBJ2-5; D: -; V: TRBV5-1; size: once; length: 11; CDR3: CASAEQETQYF; DNA: TGCGCCAGCGCAGAGCAGGAGACCCAGTACTTC